This T cell receptor (beta chain) was recorded in a study of blood T cells in healthy people across ages. Combining a sample-barcoded 5' primer with a J-beta primer mix, a second PCR ran for 7 to 11 cycles. TCRdb itself ran the 5' RACE reads through MiXCR, one entry per CDR3 protein. The table includes 910,000 or so distinct CDR3 sequences, just over 50% detected once. Germline lookup yields CDR1 LGHDT and CDR2 YNNKEL (reference sequence). V lost 2 bases and J lost 4, with 23 bases in between. There are 18 residues in the CDR3. The receptor was derived from a woman aged 60 to 75 in good health. The rearrangement links TRBV3-1 to TRBJ2-5; unclear D gene. Sample: blood. CDR3 sequence: CASSQPQVGCGSGETQYF. CDR3 sequence (DNA): TGTGCCAGCAGCCAACCGCAAGTGGGTTGTGGGTCCGGAGAGACCCAGTACTTC.